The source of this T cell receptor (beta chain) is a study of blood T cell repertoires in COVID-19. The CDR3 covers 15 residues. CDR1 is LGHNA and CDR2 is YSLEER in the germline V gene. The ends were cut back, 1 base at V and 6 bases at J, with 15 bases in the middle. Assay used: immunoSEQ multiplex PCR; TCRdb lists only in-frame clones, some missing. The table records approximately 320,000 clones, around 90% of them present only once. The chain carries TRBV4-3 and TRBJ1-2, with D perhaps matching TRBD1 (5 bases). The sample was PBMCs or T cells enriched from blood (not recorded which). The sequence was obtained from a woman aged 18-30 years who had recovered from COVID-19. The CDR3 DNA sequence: TGCGCCAGCAGCCAAGTTGGGGACGGGAGGAATGGCTACACCTTC. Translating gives CASSQVGDGRNGYTF.